Presented here are 13 T cell receptor beta chains from one specimen sequenced in a study of CD8 T cells in ankylosing spondylitis (dated by TCRdb to the late 2010s). Library construction relied on 5' RACE. Sequencing was performed on an Illumina HiSeq 2500. The raw public data were reprocessed by TCRdb itself: fastp quality trimming at Q25, MiXCR clonotype calling, in-frame beta chains only. Each entry merges the rows of one CDR3 protein and shows their most common DNA and genes. The sample table records some 180,000 distinct CDR3 sequences; around a sixth of these occur just once. The ten largest clones capture around 4% of the sample. Material for sequencing was blood, either unsorted or a sorted T cell fraction (not recorded which). These receptors all come from a male donor between 5 and 29 years old with ankylosing spondylitis or in good health (not recorded which). Donor details come from another sample of the same person, matched by shared clones.

This clonotype was recorded many times. The V call is TRBV4-2, the J call TRBJ2-1, with TRBD2 identical over 9 bases. Unmatched junction bases numbered 14, after V lost 4 bases and J lost 10 bases. The CDR3 is 16 residues long. Germline V gives CDR1 LGHNA, CDR2 YNFKEQ. CDR3 DNA sequence: TGTGCCAGCAGCCCCCGGTGGACTAGCGAGAAGGTGGAGCAGTTCTTC. It specifies CASSPRWTSEKVEQFF.

This clonotype was seen at least ten times. This chain connects TRBV10-3 to TRBJ2-1, with 12 bases fitting TRBD2. V lost 10 bases to trimming and J lost 6 bases; unmatched junction nucleotides: 7. The CDR3 loop spans 14 amino acids. The V gene's germline CDR1 is ENHRY and CDR2 SYGVKD. This CDR3 reads CATGPSGRANEQFF. In DNA form, the CDR3 reads TGTGCCACCGGCCCTAGCGGGAGGGCCAATGAGCAGTTCTTC.

Written as DNA, the CDR3 is TGTGCCAGCAGCCGAGGGTCTAGCGGGAACACCGGGGAGCTGTTTTTT. Encoded protein: CASSRGSSGNTGELFF. The chain employs TRBV14 and TRBJ2-2; 7 bases align to TRBD2. The J segment lost 1 base and the V segment lost 4 bases, leaving 6 bases of the junction unmatched. CDR1 and CDR2 from the germline V gene are SGHDN and FVKESK. This CDR3 comprises 16 residues.

This chain joins TRBV29-1 and TRBJ2-7, with D tentatively TRBD2 (5 bases). V was shortened by 7 bases and J by 0 bases, with 13 bases between the two germline ends. CDR3 length equals 13 residues. Germline lookup yields CDR1 SQVTM and CDR2 ANQGSEA. Written as DNA, the CDR3 is TGCAGCGCGGTAGCGATCAGCTCCTACGAGCAGTACTTC. This encodes CSAVAISSYEQYF.

In its sample, this clonotype was seen many times. The V gene is TRBV20-1, the J gene TRBJ2-7; D not resolved. CDR3 length: 14 residues. CDR1 DFQATT and CDR2 SNEGSKA come from the germline V gene (reference sequence). The V gene lost 3 bases and the J gene lost 0 bases, with 12 bases spanning the gap. CDR3 protein: CSASGQHVSYEQYF. The DNA for the CDR3 is TGCAGTGCTAGTGGCCAGCACGTCTCCTACGAGCAGTACTTC.

This clonotype was observed many times. The V call is TRBV7-6, the J call TRBJ1-1; TRBD1 is a possible D gene (6 bases). The CDR3 is 14 residues long. Germline V gives CDR1 SGHVS, CDR2 FNYEAQ. Trimming took 5 bases from V and 1 from J, leaving 11 bases between them. CDR3 DNA sequence: TGTGCCAGCAGCCCGACAGGACCGAACACTGAAGCTTTCTTT. It codes for CASSPTGPNTEAFF.

This clonotype showed up many times. J is TRBJ2-3 and V is TRBV20-1; no clear D gene. The germline V gene encodes CDR1 DFQATT and CDR2 SNEGSKA (reference sequence). There are 13 residues in the CDR3. V was pared by 3 bases and J by 6 bases, with 13 bases between. The DNA of the CDR3 is TGCAGTGCTAGCAACAGCCTGATGGATACGCAGTATTTT. Its translation is CSASNSLMDTQYF.

This clonotype was recorded a few times. The rearrangement joins TRBV27 to TRBJ2-1; D remains unclear. With 7 bases removed from V and 2 bases from J, the gap between germline ends came to 6 bases. Germline V CDR1 and CDR2: MNHEY, SMNVEV (reference sequence). The CDR3 is 12 amino acids. The CDR3 DNA is TGTGCCAGCACTGGACCCTACAATGAGCAGTTCTTC. Protein product: CASTGPYNEQFF.

The rearrangement links TRBV11-2 to TRBJ2-1; no definite D call. V lost 1 base to trimming and J lost 6 bases, with 10 bases between them. Germline-derived CDR1 and CDR2 are SGHAT and FQNNGV. The CDR3 totals 14 residues. CDR3 nucleotides: TGTGCCAGCAGCTTAGGATCGTACCTCAATGAGCAGTTCTTC. Translation gives CASSLGSYLNEQFF.

This clonotype was counted between two and nine times. CDR3 sequence reads: CASSPRETEDTQYF. CDR3 sequence (DNA): TGTGCCAGCAGCCCCCGGGAAACTGAGGATACGCAGTATTTT. The V gene is TRBV7-8, the J gene TRBJ2-3; perhaps TRBD2 as D (5 bases). V was pared by 5 bases and J by 6 bases, with 15 bases between. The germline V gene has CDR1 SGHVS and CDR2 FQNEAQ. CDR3 length: 14 residues.

This clonotype was detected ten times or more. This chain uses TRBV27 with TRBJ2-7; 7 nucleotides agree with TRBD1. The CDR3 spans 16 residues. The germline V gene has CDR1 MNHEY and CDR2 SMNVEV (reference sequence). V dropped 6 bases and J dropped 2; count of bases not matched to a gene: 13. The CDR3 here is CASRTHYRDSAYEQYF. The CDR3 region has the DNA TGTGCCAGCAGAACTCACTACCGGGACAGTGCCTACGAGCAGTACTTC.

This chain connects TRBV20-1 to TRBJ2-7, with a tentative D call TRBD2 (6 bases). This CDR3 has 14 amino acids. Germline lookup yields CDR1 DFQATT and CDR2 SNEGSKA (reference sequence). Trimming stripped 0 bases from V and 3 bases from J, with 12 bases between. The CDR3 nucleotides read TGCAGTGCTAGAGACCCTTCTAGCGTCTACGAGCAGTACGTC. Protein sequence: CSARDPSSVYEQYV.

The V gene is TRBV7-9, the J gene TRBJ1-4; D is ambiguous. CDR3 length equals 12 residues. Germline-derived CDR1 and CDR2 are SEHNR and FQNEAQ (reference sequence). The germline V and J ends were trimmed by 5 bases and 7 bases, with 8 bases remaining between them. CDR3 residues: CASSASLEKLFF. The DNA of the CDR3 is TGTGCCAGCAGCGCATCCCTTGAAAAACTGTTTTTT.